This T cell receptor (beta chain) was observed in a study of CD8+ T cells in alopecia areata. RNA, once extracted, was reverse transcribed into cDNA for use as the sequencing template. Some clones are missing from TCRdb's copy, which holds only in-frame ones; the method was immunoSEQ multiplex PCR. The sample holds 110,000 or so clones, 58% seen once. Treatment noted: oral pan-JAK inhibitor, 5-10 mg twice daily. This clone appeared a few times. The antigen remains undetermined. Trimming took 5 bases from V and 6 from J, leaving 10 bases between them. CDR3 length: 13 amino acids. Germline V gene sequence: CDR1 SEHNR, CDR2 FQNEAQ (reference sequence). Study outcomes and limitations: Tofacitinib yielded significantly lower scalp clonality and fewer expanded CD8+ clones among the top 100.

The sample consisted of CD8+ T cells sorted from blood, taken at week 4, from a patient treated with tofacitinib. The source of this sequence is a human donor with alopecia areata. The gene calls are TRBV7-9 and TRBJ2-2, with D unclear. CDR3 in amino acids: CASSPAVSGELFF. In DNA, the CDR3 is TGTGCCAGCAGCCCTGCAGTCTCCGGGGAGCTGTTTTTT.